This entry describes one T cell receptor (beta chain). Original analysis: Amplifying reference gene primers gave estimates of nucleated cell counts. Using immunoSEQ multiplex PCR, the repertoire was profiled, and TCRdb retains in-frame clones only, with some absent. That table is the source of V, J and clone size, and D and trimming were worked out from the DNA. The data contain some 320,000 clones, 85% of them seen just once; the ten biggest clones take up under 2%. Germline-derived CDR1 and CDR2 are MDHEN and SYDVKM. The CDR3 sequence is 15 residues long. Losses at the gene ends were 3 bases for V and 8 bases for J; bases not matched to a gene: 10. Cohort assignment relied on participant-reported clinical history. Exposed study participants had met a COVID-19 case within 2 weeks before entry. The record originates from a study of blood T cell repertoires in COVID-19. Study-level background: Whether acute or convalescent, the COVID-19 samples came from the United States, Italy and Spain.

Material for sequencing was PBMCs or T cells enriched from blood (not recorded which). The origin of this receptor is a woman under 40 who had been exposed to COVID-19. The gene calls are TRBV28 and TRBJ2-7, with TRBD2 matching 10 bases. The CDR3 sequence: CASSLGASGSLKQYF. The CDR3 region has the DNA TGTGCCAGCAGTTTGGGGGCTAGCGGGAGTTTAAAGCAGTACTTC.